One sample yielded the 25 T cell receptor beta chains listed below, sequenced in a study of shared clonotypes between healthy human individuals. CD45RO negativity and positive selection for CCR7 defined naive CD8 cells, a population that excluded terminally differentiated effector memory CD45RA+ cells. The protocol was immunoSEQ multiplex PCR, while the TCRdb copy is restricted to in-frame clones and leaves out a portion. The table includes 2 million or so clones, roughly 94% detected once. The sequencing sample was made of naive CD8+ T cells sorted from blood. All receptors come from a man aged 18 to 29 in good health.

The chain couples TRBV28 to TRBJ2-1; D gene ambiguous. V dropped 0 bases and J dropped 7 bases, with 22 bases sitting between them. The CDR3 contains 18 residues. Germline lookup yields CDR1 MDHEN and CDR2 SYDVKM. The CDR3 DNA is TGTGCCAGCAGTTTATGGGATCCGGAATGGGCCGGTTTAAATGAGCAGTTCTTC. It specifies CASSLWDPEWAGLNEQFF.

This clone showed up just once. This chain connects TRBV15 to TRBJ1-6; D is perhaps TRBD1 (5 bases). V dropped 1 base and J dropped 10 bases, with 17 bases sitting between them. From germline, CDR1 is LNHNV and CDR2 YYDKDF (reference sequence). CDR3 length equals 16 residues. The chain's CDR3 is CATSRVGRGSRSPLHF. The CDR3 nucleotides are TGTGCCACCAGCAGAGTAGGTAGGGGTTCTCGGTCACCCCTCCACTTT. Looking up the rest from reference TRBV15 and TRBJ1-6 gives the full variable domain: DAMVIQNPRYQVTQFGKPVTLSCSQTLNHNVMYWYQQKSSQAPKLLFHYYDKDFNNEADTPDNFQSRRPNTSFCFLDIRSPGLGDTAMYLCATSRVGRGSRSPLHFGNGTRLTVT.

This clone was recorded once. This sample also contains other DNA sequences that code for the same CDR3. This chain joins TRBV7-2 and TRBJ2-7; tentative D call: TRBD2 (5 bases). Germline loops: CDR1 SGHTA, CDR2 FQGNSA. Trimming shortened V by 3 bases and J by 3 bases, and 9 bases separated the two germline ends. CDR3 length equals 13 residues. Here the CDR3 DNA reads TGTGCCAGCAGCTTCCGGGATTTCTACGAGCAGTACTTC. Its translation: CASSFRDFYEQYF.

This clone was seen just once. The rearrangement uses TRBV5-4 and TRBJ2-7; 7 bases map to TRBD1. CDR3 length: 13 amino acids. Germline V gene lookup returns CDR1 SGHNT and CDR2 YYREEE (reference sequence). With 4 bases clipped from V and 4 bases from J, the junction kept 5 bases outside the gene matches. The CDR3 sequence is CASSLGQQYEQYF. CDR3 sequence (DNA): TGTGCCAGCAGCCTGGGACAGCAGTACGAGCAGTACTTC. Together with reference TRBV5-4 and TRBJ2-7, the CDR3 gives the full variable domain: ETGVTQSPTHLIKTRGQQVTLRCSSQSGHNTVSWYQQALGQGPQFIFQYYREEENGRGNFPPRFSGLQFPNYSSELNVNALELDDSALYLCASSLGQQYEQYFGPGTRLTVT.

This chain joins TRBV4-1 and TRBJ1-1; tentative D call: TRBD1 (5 bases). There are 15 residues in the CDR3. The V end was cut by 0 bases, the J end by 8 bases, with 16 bases between. Looked up from germline, CDR1 is MGHRA and CDR2 is YSYEKL. The CDR3: CASSQERRTNGEAFF. The CDR3 region has the DNA TGCGCCAGCAGCCAAGAGCGGCGGACAAATGGGGAAGCTTTCTTT.

CDR3 protein: CASSQGQLAKNIQYF. The CDR3 coding sequence is TGTGCCAGCAGCCAGGGACAATTAGCCAAAAACATTCAGTACTTC. This chain connects TRBV7-9 to TRBJ2-4; possible D gene TRBD1, 6 bases. Deletions cut 5 bases from V and 0 bases from J, with 11 bases between. This CDR3 is built from 15 residues. Per the germline V gene, CDR1 is SEHNR and CDR2 is FQNEAQ (reference sequence).

The rearrangement joins TRBV9 to TRBJ1-4; D might be TRBD1 (6 bases). This CDR3 contains 15 residues. CDR1 is SGDLS and CDR2 is YYNGEE in the germline V gene. V lost 3 bases to trimming and J lost 4 bases, with 13 bases between them. DNA of the CDR3: TGTGCCAGCAGCGCACAGGGTCGGGATAATGAAAAACTGTTTTTT. This gives the protein CASSAQGRDNEKLFF. The full variable domain, with the rest looked up from reference TRBV9 and TRBJ1-4, is DSGVTQTPKHLITATGQRVTLRCSPRSGDLSVYWYQQSLDQGLQFLIQYYNGEERAKGNILERFSAQQFPDLHSELNLSSLELGDSALYFCASSAQGRDNEKLFFGSGTQLSVL.

The rearrangement links TRBV7-2 to TRBJ2-1, with TRBD2 matching over 8 bases. Germline-derived CDR1 and CDR2 are SGHTA and FQGNSA. CDR3 length equals 17 residues. The ends lost 4 bases at V and 4 bases at J; junction bases unmatched: 12. The CDR3 spells CASSSHPGTSRYNEQFF. CDR3 DNA sequence: TGTGCCAGCAGCTCCCACCCCGGGACTAGTAGGTACAATGAGCAGTTCTTC. Variable domain in full (rest from reference TRBV7-2 and TRBJ2-1): GAGVSQSPSNKVTEKGKDVELRCDPISGHTALYWYRQSLGQGLEFLIYFQGNSAPDKSGLPSDRFSAERTGGSVSTLTIQRTQQEDSAVYLCASSSHPGTSRYNEQFFGPGTRLTVL.

J is TRBJ2-5 and V is TRBV7-8; perhaps TRBD2 as D (6 bases). The V gene's germline CDR1 is SGHVS and CDR2 FQNEAQ. V lost 5 bases and J 1 base, leaving 17 bases between the germline ends. The CDR3 is 16 amino acids. The CDR3 nucleotides are TGTGCCAGCAGCCCGAGATCAGGAGGGGTCCAAGAGACCCAGTACTTC. Translation gives CASSPRSGGVQETQYF.

V gene TRBV27 combines with J gene TRBJ1-6; D might be TRBD1 (6 bases). The length of the CDR3 is 17 residues. Trimming removed 0 bases from V and 2 bases from J, with 11 bases in between. Germline V gene lookup returns CDR1 MNHEY and CDR2 SMNVEV (reference sequence). The CDR3 here is CASSLSSGGPYNSPLHF. CDR3 DNA sequence: TGTGCCAGCAGTTTATCCTCTGGGGGCCCCTATAATTCACCCCTCCACTTT.

Points on this clone: At one boundary the junction diverges from the germline segment, which might be a read error. The CDR3 coding sequence is TGTGCTAGCAGCTTAAGATCCGCCCAAGAGACCCAGTACTTC. This encodes CASSLRSAQETQYF. The genes are TRBV7-7 and TRBJ2-5, with D uncertain. The CDR3 runs 14 residues. CDR1 SSHAT and CDR2 FNYEAQ come from the germline V gene (reference sequence).

This chain links TRBV6-6 with TRBJ2-1; TRBD2 might be the D (5 bases). In germline, CDR1 is MNHNY, CDR2 SVGAGI (reference sequence). V was shortened by 2 bases and J by 7 bases, with 15 bases between the two germline ends. The CDR3 extends over 15 amino acids. CDR3 loop: CASSYEVGEGNEQFF. As DNA, the CDR3 is TGTGCCAGCAGTTACGAGGTCGGGGAAGGAAATGAGCAGTTCTTC.

The rearrangement uses TRBV6-1 and TRBJ1-3, with no clear D. Germline loops: CDR1 MNHNS, CDR2 SASEGT. The V end was cut by 3 bases, the J end by 3 bases, with 18 bases between. CDR3 length: 17 residues. CDR3 residues: CASSEAKGFLGGNTIYF. The CDR3 DNA sequence: TGTGCCAGCAGTGAGGCCAAAGGGTTCCTGGGTGGAAACACCATATATTTT.

The chain joins TRBV2 to TRBJ2-1, with 13 bases that match TRBD2. Looked up from germline, CDR1 is SNHLY and CDR2 is FYNNEI. Losses at the gene ends were 4 bases for V and 4 bases for J; bases not matched to a gene: 4. The CDR3 has 16 amino acids. DNA for the CDR3: TGTGCCAGCAGTGCGGGGACTAGCGGGGCGTACAATGAGCAGTTCTTC. Translation: CASSAGTSGAYNEQFF.

This chain links TRBV7-9 with TRBJ2-1; D not resolved. This CDR3 has 15 amino acids. The germline V gene encodes CDR1 SEHNR and CDR2 FQNEAQ (reference sequence). V was pared by 5 bases and J by 7 bases, with 18 bases between. For the CDR3, the DNA is TGTGCCAGCAGCACACCCGCCCGAGGCCTAAATGAGCAGTTCTTC. It yields the protein CASSTPARGLNEQFF.

The V and J genes are TRBV29-1 and TRBJ2-1; 9 nucleotides line up with TRBD2. The germline CDR1 and CDR2 sequences are SQVTM and ANQGSEA. With 1 base clipped from V and 6 bases from J, the junction kept 7 bases outside the gene matches. The CDR3 length is 15 residues. The CDR3 reads CSVEGGLASPNEQFF. CDR3 DNA sequence: TGCAGCGTTGAAGGGGGACTAGCTAGTCCCAATGAGCAGTTCTTC.

V and J are TRBV6-6 and TRBJ1-1; tentative D call: TRBD1 (5 bases). CDR1 and CDR2 from the germline V gene are MNHNY and SVGAGI (reference sequence). Trimming took 0 bases from V and 3 from J, leaving 8 bases between them. This CDR3 has 14 residues. The CDR3 DNA is TGTGCCAGCAGTTACTCTGAGGGGTACACTGAAGCTTTCTTT. Its translation: CASSYSEGYTEAFF.

This clone was picked up one time. The gene calls are TRBV7-6 and TRBJ2-1; TRBD2 agrees at 11 bases. The V segment lost 1 base and the J segment 4 bases; nucleotides outside the gene matches: 3. The CDR3 length is 16 residues. CDR1 and CDR2 from the germline V gene are SGHVS and FNYEAQ. CDR3 amino acids: CASSLVAGGRYNEQFF. In nucleotides, the CDR3 is TGTGCCAGCAGCTTAGTAGCGGGAGGGCGATACAATGAGCAGTTCTTC.

J is TRBJ2-7 and V is TRBV9; 7 bases agree with TRBD1. This CDR3 has 16 amino acids. The germline V gene has CDR1 SGDLS and CDR2 YYNGEE. V was pared by 4 bases and J by 3 bases, with 13 bases of the junction left unmatched. The CDR3 region has the DNA TGTGCCAGCAGCACCGACCAAGGACAGGCTTTCTACGAGCAGTACTTC. This gives the protein CASSTDQGQAFYEQYF.

This chain uses TRBV7-2 with TRBJ1-2; tentatively, D is TRBD1 (5 bases). V was cut by 1 base and J by 5 bases, with 14 bases left in between. Per germline, CDR1 SGHTA and CDR2 FQGNSA. The CDR3 covers 15 residues. The CDR3 DNA is TGTGCCAGCAGCTTAGGACAGCGGATTAGATATGGCTACACCTTC. As protein: CASSLGQRIRYGYTF.

This chain uses TRBV27 with TRBJ2-7; 7 bases are shared with TRBD1. V was clipped by 2 bases and J by 4 bases; unmatched bases: 20. Germline V lookup: CDR1 MNHEY, CDR2 SMNVEV (reference sequence). The CDR3 consists of 19 residues. CDR3 DNA: TGTGCCAGCAGTTTACGTTTCCCTCCGGGACAGCTGCCCTCTTACGAGCAGTACTTC. As protein: CASSLRFPPGQLPSYEQYF.

The chain combines TRBV15 with TRBJ2-5; 7 positions match TRBD1. Trimming at V came to 0 bases and at J to 5 bases, leaving 9 bases not matched to a gene. The V gene's germline CDR1 is LNHNV and CDR2 YYDKDF (reference sequence). CDR3 length: 16 amino acids. CDR3 residues: CATSRDYEGAAETQYF. The DNA of the CDR3 is TGTGCCACCAGCAGAGACTATGAGGGGGCGGCGGAGACCCAGTACTTC.

Only one count was recorded for this clone. The chain is built from TRBV7-8 and TRBJ2-3, with TRBD1 identical over 7 bases. V lost 7 bases to trimming and J lost 3 bases; unmatched junction nucleotides: 13. Germline V gene lookup returns CDR1 SGHVS and CDR2 FQNEAQ. This CDR3 region has 16 residues. The CDR3 DNA is TGTGCCAGCAATTTTTTCCGACAGGGATTAACAGATACGCAGTATTTT. It encodes CASNFFRQGLTDTQYF. Full variable domain (missing parts from reference TRBV7-8 and TRBJ2-3): GAGVSQSPRYKVAKRGQDVALRCDPISGHVSLFWYQQALGQGPEFLTYFQNEAQLDKSGLPSDRFFAERPEGSVSTLKIQRTQQEDSAVYLCASNFFRQGLTDTQYFGPGTRLTVL.

The chain couples TRBV19 to TRBJ2-1; no firm D call. Trimming removed 3 bases from V and 6 bases from J, with 9 bases in between. CDR1 is LNHDA, CDR2 SQIVND, per germline (reference sequence). The CDR3 totals 13 residues. CDR3 in DNA: TGTGCCAGTAGTATGGTACGCGGCAATGAGCAGTTCTTC. It yields the protein CASSMVRGNEQFF.

To note about this clone: Other DNA sequences within the sample encode an identical CDR3. V is TRBV29-1 and J is TRBJ2-7; maybe TRBD1 (6 bases). The CDR3 has 13 residues. Trimming removed 4 bases from V and 1 base from J, with 11 bases in between. Germline V lookup: CDR1 SQVTM, CDR2 ANQGSEA. As DNA, the CDR3 is TGCAGCGTTGTAGGGACACGGTCCTACGAGCAGTACTTC. This encodes CSVVGTRSYEQYF.